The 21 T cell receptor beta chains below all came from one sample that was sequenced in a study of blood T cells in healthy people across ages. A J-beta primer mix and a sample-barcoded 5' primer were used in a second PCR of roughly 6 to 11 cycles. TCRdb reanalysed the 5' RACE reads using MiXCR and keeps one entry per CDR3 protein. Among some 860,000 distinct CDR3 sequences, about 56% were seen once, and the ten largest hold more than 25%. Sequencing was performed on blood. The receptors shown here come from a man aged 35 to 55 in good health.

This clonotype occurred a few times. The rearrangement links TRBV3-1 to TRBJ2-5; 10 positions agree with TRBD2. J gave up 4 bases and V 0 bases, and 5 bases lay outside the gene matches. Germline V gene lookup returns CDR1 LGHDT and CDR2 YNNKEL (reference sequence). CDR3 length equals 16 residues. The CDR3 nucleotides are TGTGCCAGCAGCCAAGATATAGCGGGGGGAGGAGAGACCCAGTACTTC. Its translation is CASSQDIAGGGETQYF.

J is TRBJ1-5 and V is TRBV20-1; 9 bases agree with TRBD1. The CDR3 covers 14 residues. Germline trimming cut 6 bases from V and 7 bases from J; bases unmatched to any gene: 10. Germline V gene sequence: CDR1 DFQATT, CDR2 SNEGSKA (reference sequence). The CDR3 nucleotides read TGCAGTGCCCAAACAGGGGGCGCGGGGCAGCCCCAGCATTTT. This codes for CSAQTGGAGQPQHF.

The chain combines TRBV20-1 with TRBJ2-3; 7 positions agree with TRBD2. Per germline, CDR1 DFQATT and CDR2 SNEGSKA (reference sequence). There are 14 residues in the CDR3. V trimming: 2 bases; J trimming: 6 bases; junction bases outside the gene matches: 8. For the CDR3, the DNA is TGCAGTGCTAGATCGCGGGAGAAGACGGATACGCAGTATTTT. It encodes CSARSREKTDTQYF.

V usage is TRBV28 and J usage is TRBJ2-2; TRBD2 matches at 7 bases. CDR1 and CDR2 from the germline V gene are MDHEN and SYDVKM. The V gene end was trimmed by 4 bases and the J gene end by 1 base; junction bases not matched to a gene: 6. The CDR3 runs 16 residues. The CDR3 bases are TGTGCCAGCAGTTCCCCCCTAGCGGAGAACACCGGGGAGCTGTTTTTT. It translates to CASSSPLAENTGELFF.

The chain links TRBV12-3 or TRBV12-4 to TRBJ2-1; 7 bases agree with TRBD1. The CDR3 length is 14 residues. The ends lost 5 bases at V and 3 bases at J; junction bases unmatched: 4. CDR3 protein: CASSPGDSYNEQFF. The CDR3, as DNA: TGTGCCAGCAGTCCCGGGGACAGCTACAATGAGCAGTTCTTC.

CDR3 residues: CASSPQSALNEKLFF. Here the CDR3 DNA reads TGTGCCAGCAGCCCGCAGTCCGCTCTTAATGAAAAACTGTTTTTT. The rearrangement links TRBV9 to TRBJ1-4, with D unresolved. The germline gives CDR1 SGDLS, CDR2 YYNGEE. Trimming shortened V by 4 bases and J by 4 bases, and 14 bases separated the two germline ends. The CDR3 consists of 15 residues.

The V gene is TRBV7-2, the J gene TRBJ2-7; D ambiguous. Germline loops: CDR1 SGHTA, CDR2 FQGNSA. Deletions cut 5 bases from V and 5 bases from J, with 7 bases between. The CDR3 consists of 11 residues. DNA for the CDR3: TGTGCCAGCAGCCGAGACAACGAGCAGTACTTC. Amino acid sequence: CASSRDNEQYF.

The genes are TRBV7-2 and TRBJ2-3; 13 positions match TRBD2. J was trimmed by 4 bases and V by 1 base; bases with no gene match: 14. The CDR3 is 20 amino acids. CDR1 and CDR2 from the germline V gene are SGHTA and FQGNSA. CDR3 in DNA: TGTGCCAGCAGCTTAGACCCGGGACTAGCGGGAATGATTACCGCAGATACGCAGTATTTT. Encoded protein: CASSLDPGLAGMITADTQYF.

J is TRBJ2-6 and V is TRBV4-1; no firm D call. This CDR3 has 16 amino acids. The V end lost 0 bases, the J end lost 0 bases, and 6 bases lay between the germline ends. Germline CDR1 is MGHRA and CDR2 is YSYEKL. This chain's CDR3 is CASSQELHSGANVLTF. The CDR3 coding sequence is TGCGCCAGCAGCCAAGAATTACACTCTGGGGCCAACGTCCTGACTTTC.

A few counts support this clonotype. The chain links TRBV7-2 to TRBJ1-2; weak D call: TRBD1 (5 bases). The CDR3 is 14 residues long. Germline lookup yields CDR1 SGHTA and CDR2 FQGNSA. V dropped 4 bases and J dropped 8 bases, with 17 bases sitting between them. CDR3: CASSSETAFLGYTF. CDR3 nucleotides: TGTGCCAGCAGCTCCGAGACAGCTTTTTTGGGCTACACCTTC.

CDR3 residues: CASSRDRGSSSGAYEQYF. CDR3 nucleotide sequence: TGTGCCAGCAGCCGGGACAGGGGAAGTAGCAGCGGAGCCTACGAGCAGTACTTC. The chain uses TRBV9 and TRBJ2-7, with TRBD1 identical over 10 bases. The CDR3 runs to 18 residues. After removal of 4 bases from V and 2 bases from J, the junction contained 15 bases not matched to a gene. Germline loops: CDR1 SGDLS, CDR2 YYNGEE.

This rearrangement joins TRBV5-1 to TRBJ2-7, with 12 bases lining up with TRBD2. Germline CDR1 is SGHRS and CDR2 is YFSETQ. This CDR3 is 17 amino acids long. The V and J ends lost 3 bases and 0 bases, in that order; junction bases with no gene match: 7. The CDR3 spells CASSSLGLAGSSYEQYF. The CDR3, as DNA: TGCGCCAGCAGCTCCCTAGGACTAGCGGGAAGCTCCTACGAGCAGTACTTC.

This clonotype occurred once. The CDR3: CASSHLQGSPTDTQYF. The CDR3 nucleotides read TGTGCCAGCAGTCATTTACAGGGGTCCCCCACAGATACGCAGTATTTT. The V gene is TRBV6-5, the J gene TRBJ2-3; 7 nucleotides align to TRBD1. There are 16 residues in the CDR3. The germline gives CDR1 MNHEY, CDR2 SVGAGI. V dropped 5 bases and J dropped 2; count of bases not matched to a gene: 10.

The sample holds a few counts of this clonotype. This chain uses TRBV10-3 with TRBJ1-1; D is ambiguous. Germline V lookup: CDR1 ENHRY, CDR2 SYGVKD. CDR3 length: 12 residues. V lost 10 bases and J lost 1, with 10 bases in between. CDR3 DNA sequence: TGTGCCACCAGACGACCGAACACTGAAGCTTTCTTT. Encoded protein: CATRRPNTEAFF.

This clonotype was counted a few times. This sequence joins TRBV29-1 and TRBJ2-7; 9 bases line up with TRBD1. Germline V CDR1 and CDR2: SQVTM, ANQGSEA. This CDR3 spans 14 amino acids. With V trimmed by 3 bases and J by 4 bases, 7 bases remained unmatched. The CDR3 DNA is TGCAGCGTTGAGTATTCGGGACAGGGATACGAGCAGTACTTC. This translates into CSVEYSGQGYEQYF.

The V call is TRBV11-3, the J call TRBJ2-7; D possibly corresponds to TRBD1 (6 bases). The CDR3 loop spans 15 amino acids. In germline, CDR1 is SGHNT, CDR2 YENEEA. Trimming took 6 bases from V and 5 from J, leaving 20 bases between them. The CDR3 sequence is CASSFYEAGAHEQYF. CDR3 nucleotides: TGTGCCAGCAGTTTCTATGAGGCAGGGGCCCACGAGCAGTACTTC. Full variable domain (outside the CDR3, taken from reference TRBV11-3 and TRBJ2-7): EAGVVQSPRYKIIEKKQPVAFWCNPISGHNTLYWYLQNLGQGPELLIRYENEEAVDDSQLPKDRFSAERLKGVDSTLKIQPAELGDSAVYLCASSFYEAGAHEQYFGPGTRLTVT.

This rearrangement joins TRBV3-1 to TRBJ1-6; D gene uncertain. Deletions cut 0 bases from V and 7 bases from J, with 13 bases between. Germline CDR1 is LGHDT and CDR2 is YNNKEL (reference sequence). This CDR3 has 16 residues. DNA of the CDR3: TGTGCCAGCAGCCAAGATGTTGCCCGGGCAAATTCACCCCTCCACTTT. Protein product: CASSQDVARANSPLHF.

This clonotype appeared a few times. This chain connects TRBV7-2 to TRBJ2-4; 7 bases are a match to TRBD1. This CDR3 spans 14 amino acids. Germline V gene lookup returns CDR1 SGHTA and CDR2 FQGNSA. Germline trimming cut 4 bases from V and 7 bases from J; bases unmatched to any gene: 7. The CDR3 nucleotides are TGTGCCAGCAGCTCTGGACAGGCTCCTAACATTCAGTACTTC. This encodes CASSSGQAPNIQYF.

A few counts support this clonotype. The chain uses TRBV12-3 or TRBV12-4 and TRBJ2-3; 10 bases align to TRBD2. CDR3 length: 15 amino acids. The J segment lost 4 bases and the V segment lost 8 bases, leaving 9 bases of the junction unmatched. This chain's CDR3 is CASASSGRGADTQYF. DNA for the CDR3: TGTGCCAGCGCTTCTAGCGGGAGAGGAGCAGATACGCAGTATTTT.

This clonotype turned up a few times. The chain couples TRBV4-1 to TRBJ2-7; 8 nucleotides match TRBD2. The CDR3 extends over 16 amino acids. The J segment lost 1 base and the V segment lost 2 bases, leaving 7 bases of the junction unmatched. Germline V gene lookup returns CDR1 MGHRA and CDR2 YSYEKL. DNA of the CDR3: TGCGCCAGCAGCCAAAACCCTAGCGGGTCTTCCTACGAGCAGTACTTC. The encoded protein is CASSQNPSGSSYEQYF.

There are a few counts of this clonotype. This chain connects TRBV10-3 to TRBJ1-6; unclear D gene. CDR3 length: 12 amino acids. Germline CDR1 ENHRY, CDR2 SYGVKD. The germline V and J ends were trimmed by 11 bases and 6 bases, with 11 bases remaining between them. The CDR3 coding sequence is TGTGCCGTAACTCCCGGTAATTCACCCCTCCACTTT. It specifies CAVTPGNSPLHF.